These T cell receptor beta chains were read from a single sample in a study of OX40 agonist ivuxolimab in advanced cancers. Only in-frame clones appear in the TCRdb table, and some are missing; sequencing was by immunoSEQ multiplex PCR. This table has 20,000 to 30,000 clones, approximately 83% appearing once. Sample: CD4+ or CD8+ T cells sorted from blood, taken in a trial of the OX40 agonist ivuxolimab. The source is an adult with an advanced solid tumor such as melanoma, head and neck, liver or kidney cancer. The CDR3 runs from the conserved cysteine through the conserved F or W. A D gene is named only where the DNA matches it firmly. Size is stated for part of the rows, as once, few or many counts, or as a class when the clone is expanded.

TRBV6-5,.,14,TRBJ2-3,.,CASSYSISTDTQYF,TGTGCCAGCAGTTACTCGATCAGCACAGATACGCAGTATTTT
TRBV15,.,12,TRBJ1-1,.,CATSREGLEAFF,TGTGCCACCAGCAGAGAAGGGCTTGAAGCTTTCTTT
TRBV6-4,.,15,TRBJ1-5,medium-sized,CASIRGQPGHQPQHF,TGTGCCAGCATTCGGGGCCAGCCGGGGCATCAGCCCCAGCATTTT
TRBV7-2,.,13,TRBJ2-3,.,CASSLVPSDTQYF,TGTGCCAGCAGCTTAGTCCCCTCAGATACGCAGTATTTT
TRBV6-6,TRBD2,15,TRBJ2-3,.,CAILQRERGTDTQYF,TGTGCCATCCTACAGCGGGAGAGGGGCACAGATACGCAGTATTTT
TRBV6-5,.,15,TRBJ2-2,.,CASSSRGAVTGELFF,TGTGCCAGCAGTTCCAGGGGTGCGGTTACCGGGGAGCTGTTTTTT
TRBV5-6,.,15,TRBJ1-5,.,CASSPSGLGNQPQHF,TGTGCCAGCAGCCCCTCCGGGCTTGGGAATCAGCCCCAGCATTTT
TRBV4-1,.,15,TRBJ2-2,.,CASSQGGMNTGELFF,TGCGCCAGCAGCCAAGGCGGGATGAACACCGGGGAGCTGTTTTTT
TRBV4-1,.,15,TRBJ2-7,.,CASSHGTLEPYEQYF,TGCGCCAGCAGCCACGGGACACTCGAGCCCTACGAGCAGTACTTC
TRBV7-3,.,14,TRBJ2-5,.,CASSLIGGVETQYF,TGTGCCAGCAGCTTAATCGGAGGGGTAGAGACCCAGTACTTC
TRBV15,.,13,TRBJ2-5,.,CATSVQIPETQYF,TGTGCCACCAGCGTCCAGATCCCAGAGACCCAGTACTTC
TRBV4-1,TRBD1,15,TRBJ1-2,.,CASSHKTGGGDGYTF,TGCGCCAGCAGCCACAAGACAGGGGGCGGGGATGGCTACACCTTC
TRBV5-4,.,15,TRBJ2-3,.,CASSLKIDSTDTQYF,TGTGCCAGCAGCTTGAAGATTGATAGCACAGATACGCAGTATTTT
TRBV5-4,TRBD2,14,TRBJ2-7,.,CASSNSGSYSEQYF,TGTGCCAGCAGCAACAGCGGGAGCTATTCCGAGCAGTACTTC
TRBV13,TRBD2,14,TRBJ2-5,.,CASSLVAGGETQYF,TGTGCCAGCAGCTTAGTTGCGGGGGGAGAGACCCAGTACTTC
TRBV5-5,TRBD1,14,TRBJ2-7,.,CASSRRTGEFEQYF,TGTGCCAGCAGCCGTCGGACAGGGGAATTCGAGCAGTACTTC
TRBV11-2,TRBD1,15,TRBJ1-1,few,CASSLGRTGYTEAFF,TGTGCCAGCAGCCTAGGCCGGACAGGGTACACTGAAGCTTTCTTT
TRBV10-2,TRBD1,16,TRBJ1-6,.,CASSDPGGARNSPLHF,TGCGCCAGCAGTGATCCAGGGGGCGCCCGGAATTCACCCCTCCACTTT
TRBV28,.,15,TRBJ2-4,medium-sized,CASSGQTLAKNIQYF,TGTGCCAGCAGTGGACAGACGCTAGCCAAAAACATTCAGTACTTC
TRBV6-5,.,16,TRBJ1-2,.,CASSYSFGGANYGYTF,TGTGCCAGCAGTTACTCGTTCGGGGGGGCGAACTATGGCTACACCTTC
TRBV28,.,15,TRBJ1-5,.,CASSLPGDRNQPQHF,TGTGCCAGCAGTTTACCGGGGGATCGCAATCAGCCCCAGCATTTT
TRBV27,.,12,TRBJ2-3,.,CASSGSADTQYF,TGTGCCAGCAGCGGAAGCGCAGATACGCAGTATTTT
TRBV29-1,TRBD1,15,TRBJ1-1,.,CSVEGGGLKDRGAFF,TGCAGCGTTGAAGGGGGTGGGCTTAAGGACAGGGGAGCTTTCTTT
TRBV4-3,TRBD1,14,TRBJ2-7,once,CASSPGQGSYEQYF,TGCGCCAGCAGCCCGGGACAGGGTTCCTACGAGCAGTACTTC
TRBV20-1,.,11,TRBJ1-2,.,CSAPFSWGYTF,TGCAGTGCCCCCTTTTCTTGGGGCTACACCTTC
TRBV5-6,TRBD1,15,TRBJ1-2,.,CASSVGGDRPYGYTF,TGTGCCAGCAGCGTGGGTGGGGACAGGCCCTATGGCTACACCTTC
TRBV4-3,TRBD1,17,TRBJ2-3,few,CASSQDTDRGRRDTQYF,TGCGCCAGCAGCCAAGATACGGACAGGGGGCGCAGAGATACGCAGTATTTT
TRBV4-3,.,15,TRBJ2-4,.,CASSQASGPKNIQYF,TGCGCCAGCAGCCAAGCCTCGGGGCCCAAAAACATTCAGTACTTC
TRBV10-1,TRBD1,13,TRBJ1-5,once,CAGEDRGNQPQHF,TGCGCCGGCGAAGACAGGGGTAATCAGCCCCAGCATTTT
TRBV7-9,TRBD1,15,TRBJ2-7,.,CASSRGQASSYEQYF,TGTGCCAGCAGCAGAGGACAGGCCAGCTCCTACGAGCAGTACTTC
TRBV5-4,TRBD2,16,TRBJ2-4,.,CASSTGTSGALNIQYF,TGTGCCAGCAGCACCGGGACTAGCGGAGCCTTAAACATTCAGTACTTC
TRBV7-9,TRBD1,14,TRBJ1-1,.,CASSSPDRETEAFF,TGTGCCAGCAGCTCCCCGGACAGGGAGACTGAAGCTTTCTTT
TRBV13,.,15,TRBJ1-6,.,CASSLGREGLSPLHF,TGTGCCAGCAGCTTAGGCCGAGAGGGGCTCTCACCCCTCCACTTT
TRBV9,TRBD1,15,TRBJ2-7,once,CASSASPGTVYEQYF,TGTGCCAGCAGTGCCTCCCCCGGGACAGTCTACGAGCAGTACTTC